Shown below are 23 T cell receptor beta chains from a single sample sequenced in a study of Graves' ophthalmopathy and Graves' hyperthyroidism. RNA transcripts served as template for amplifying TCR beta CDR3 sequences. First-round RT-PCR employed HTBI primers, with a second-round multiplex PCR after it. TCRdb used MiXCR to reprocess the multiplex PCR reads, holding one entry per CDR3 protein. The repertoire has 400,000 to 500,000 distinct CDR3 sequences, 21% of them found once; the top ten carry roughly 3.2%. The sequencing input was peripheral blood. The source is a woman between 18 and 30 years old with stable Graves' hyperthyroidism.

Ten or more counts support this clonotype. V and J are TRBV5-1 and TRBJ1-3; D ambiguous. Germline assignment: CDR1 SGHRS and CDR2 YFSETQ. The CDR3 totals 14 residues. The V gene lost 4 bases and the J gene lost 2 bases, with 10 bases spanning the gap. The CDR3 sequence: CASSPTSTGNTIYF. The CDR3 region has the DNA TGCGCCAGCAGCCCCACGAGTACTGGAAACACCATATATTTT.

This clonotype appeared a few times. V gene TRBV20-1 combines with J gene TRBJ1-2, with a weak D call TRBD1 (5 bases). Between the trimmed V and J ends, which lost 5 bases and 8 bases, there was a span of 15 bases. CDR3 length equals 12 residues. Germline V gene sequence: CDR1 DFQATT, CDR2 SNEGSKA (reference sequence). The CDR3 sequence is CSAPREMGGYTF. In nucleotides, the CDR3 is TGCAGTGCTCCCAGGGAGATGGGAGGCTACACCTTC.

The chain combines TRBV6-5 with TRBJ2-5, with 9 bases identical to TRBD1. The germline V gene encodes CDR1 MNHEY and CDR2 SVGAGI. J lost 5 bases, V lost 0 bases, and 10 bases had no gene match. The CDR3 totals 17 residues. The CDR3, as DNA: TGTGCCAGCAGTTACTCGATTGGACAGGGGATACGGGAGACCCAGTACTTC. Protein product: CASSYSIGQGIRETQYF.

This clonotype was detected many times. This chain links TRBV7-9 with TRBJ2-4, with D maybe TRBD2 (5 bases). V was clipped by 2 bases and J by 0 bases, with 11 bases between them. CDR3 length equals 16 residues. Germline CDR1 and CDR2: SEHNR and FQNEAQ (reference sequence). CDR3 amino acids: CASSLNAGGAKNIQYF. In DNA, the CDR3 is TGTGCCAGCAGCTTAAACGCAGGAGGAGCCAAAAACATTCAGTACTTC.

This clonotype was detected many times. The chain links TRBV4-1 to TRBJ2-5; the D is unclear. The CDR3 is 12 residues long. Germline V gene data show CDR1 as MGHRA and CDR2 as YSYEKL. V was pared by 2 bases and J by 1 base, with 2 bases between. This CDR3 reads CASSQPQETQYF. The CDR3, as DNA: TGCGCCAGCAGCCAACCCCAAGAGACCCAGTACTTC.

This chain links TRBV11-2 with TRBJ2-4, with TRBD1 as a possible D gene (5 bases). Trimming pared 1 base from V and 3 bases from J, leaving 10 bases between. CDR1 is SGHAT and CDR2 is FQNNGV in the germline V gene. The CDR3 contains 15 residues. CDR3 protein: CASSLVARVKNIQYF. Here the CDR3 DNA reads TGTGCCAGCAGCTTAGTTGCCAGGGTCAAAAACATTCAGTACTTC.

This clonotype was picked up many times. The chain couples TRBV7-9 to TRBJ1-1; 9 bases are a match to TRBD1. The V gene's germline CDR1 is SEHNR and CDR2 FQNEAQ (reference sequence). The CDR3 totals 14 residues. With V trimmed by 5 bases and J by 3 bases, 4 bases remained unmatched. The CDR3 reads CASSPGTGYTEAFF. CDR3 coding DNA: TGTGCCAGCAGCCCAGGGACAGGGTACACTGAAGCTTTCTTT.

At least ten counts were recorded for this clonotype. The chain links TRBV6-2 or TRBV6-3 to TRBJ2-7; D possibly corresponds to TRBD1 (5 bases). V was trimmed by 9 bases and J by 4 bases, leaving 13 bases between them. This CDR3 has 12 residues. CDR1 is MNHEY, CDR2 SVGEGT, per germline. This chain's CDR3 is CASSGAYYEQYF. The DNA for the CDR3 is TGTGCCAGTTCTGGGGCGTATTACGAGCAGTACTTC.

This clonotype was observed a few times. The chain uses TRBV4-3 and TRBJ2-2; 7 bases are shared with TRBD2. Trimming took 0 bases from V and 1 from J; bases not matched to a gene: 2. Germline loops: CDR1 LGHNA, CDR2 YSLEER. The CDR3 runs 16 residues. CDR3 coding DNA: TGCGCCAGCAGCCAAGAGTCGGGAGGGAACACCGGGGAGCTGTTTTTT. Translating gives CASSQESGGNTGELFF.

In this sample, this clonotype turned up many times. The V call is TRBV6-1, the J call TRBJ1-2, with 8 positions matching TRBD1. V shed 5 bases and J 4 bases; nucleotides not matched to a gene: 9. Germline assignment: CDR1 MNHNS and CDR2 SASEGT. CDR3 length: 15 amino acids. CDR3 amino acids: CASSKNRGEAYGYTF. In DNA form, the CDR3 reads TGTGCCAGCAGTAAGAACAGGGGGGAGGCCTATGGCTACACCTTC.

Comments on this clonotype: It may be a read error: a sequence one base away is much more abundant. The J gene is TRBJ1-2, the V gene TRBV7-2; 8 bases are shared with TRBD1. Germline trimming cut 3 bases from V and 6 bases from J; bases unmatched to any gene: 3. The CDR3 covers 13 residues. CDR1 and CDR2 (germline): SGHTA, FQGNSA. CDR3 region: CASSFRTGNGYTF. The CDR3 region has the DNA TGTGCCAGCAGCTTCCGGACAGGGAATGGCTACACCTTC.

This clonotype was detected many times. V and J are TRBV6-1 and TRBJ2-5; D possibly corresponds to TRBD2 (5 bases). This CDR3 has 14 amino acids. With 2 bases removed from V and 4 bases from J, the gap between germline ends came to 11 bases. CDR1 is MNHNS, CDR2 SASEGT, per germline. The CDR3 DNA is TGTGCCAGCAGTGAATTGGGAGCCCGAGAGACCCAGTACTTC. Its translation: CASSELGARETQYF.

This clonotype was picked up a small number of times. The rearrangement joins TRBV18 to TRBJ2-5; no clear D. Deletions cut 3 bases from V and 2 bases from J, with 4 bases between. The CDR3 is 12 amino acids. The germline V gene encodes CDR1 KGHSH and CDR2 LQKENI. CDR3 in DNA: TGTGCCAGCTCACCTGAGCAAGAGACCCAGTACTTC. Amino acid sequence: CASSPEQETQYF.

Only one count was recorded for this clonotype. J is TRBJ2-7 and V is TRBV7-2; TRBD2 matches at 8 bases. CDR1 and CDR2 (germline): SGHTA, FQGNSA. Trimming removed 3 bases from V and 4 bases from J; junction bases left unmatched: 5. The CDR3 has 14 amino acids. CDR3 loop: CASSFQAGVYEQYF. DNA of the CDR3: TGTGCCAGCAGCTTCCAAGCGGGAGTGTACGAGCAGTACTTC. The variable domain in full, completed from reference TRBV7-2 and TRBJ2-7, reads GAGVSQSPSNKVTEKGKDVELRCDPISGHTALYWYRQSLGQGLEFLIYFQGNSAPDKSGLPSDRFSAERTGGSVSTLTIQRTQQEDSAVYLCASSFQAGVYEQYFGPGTRLTVT.

The genes are TRBV6-5 and TRBJ2-7; TRBD1 or TRBD2 may be the D gene (5 bases each). Germline lookup yields CDR1 MNHEY and CDR2 SVGAGI. This CDR3 spans 14 amino acids. Trimming stripped 4 bases from V and 3 bases from J, with 13 bases between. The CDR3, as DNA: TGTGCCAGCAGTTCTCCGGGACCAAGCTACGAGCAGTACTTC. Translating gives CASSSPGPSYEQYF.

The chain uses TRBV12-3 or TRBV12-4 and TRBJ1-1; 8 bases agree with TRBD1. This CDR3 spans 15 amino acids. The V segment lost 6 bases and the J segment 0 bases; nucleotides outside the gene matches: 6. CDR3 DNA: TGTGCCAGCAGGAGGACAGGGACAATGAACACTGAAGCTTTCTTT. It translates to CASRRTGTMNTEAFF.

This clonotype was counted only a few times. The chain employs TRBV20-1 and TRBJ2-7; 11 bases fit TRBD1. Trimming removed 3 bases from V and 5 bases from J; junction bases left unmatched: 9. CDR1 is DFQATT and CDR2 is SNEGSKA in the germline V gene (reference sequence). The CDR3 sequence is 15 residues long. The DNA of the CDR3 is TGCAGTGCTAGGGGGACAGGGGGACTTTCCCACGAGCAGTACTTC. It translates to CSARGTGGLSHEQYF.

This clonotype came up many times. The J gene is TRBJ2-7, the V gene TRBV29-1, with unresolved D. CDR1 is SQVTM and CDR2 is ANQGSEA in the germline V gene. The CDR3 consists of 13 residues. Trimming removed 1 base from V and 2 bases from J, with 9 bases in between. The CDR3 sequence is CSVEVDNTYEQYF. The CDR3 DNA reads as TGCAGCGTTGAAGTGGATAATACCTACGAGCAGTACTTC.

To note about this clonotype: A much larger clonotype is one base distant, so this may be a read error. CDR3 protein: CGSSLTGLGVEQYF. Written as DNA, the CDR3 is TGTGGCAGCAGTCTTACTGGACTAGGGGTCGAGCAGTACTTC. The V gene is TRBV14, the J gene TRBJ2-7; TRBD2 matches 7 bases. The CDR3 has 14 amino acids. The germline CDR1 and CDR2 sequences are SGHDN and FVKESK.

The chain is built from TRBV11-2 and TRBJ2-7; D uncertain. This CDR3 comprises 15 residues. V lost 1 base, J lost 6 bases, and 16 bases lay in between. The V gene's germline CDR1 is SGHAT and CDR2 FQNNGV. CDR3 residues: CASSLVAAIRREQYF. CDR3 in DNA: TGTGCCAGCAGCTTAGTGGCAGCGATACGTCGCGAGCAGTACTTC.

V gene TRBV12-3 or TRBV12-4 combines with J gene TRBJ2-5; 7 positions match TRBD2. V was pared by 6 bases and J by 3 bases, with 10 bases of the junction left unmatched. This CDR3 is built from 15 residues. DNA for the CDR3: TGTGCCAGCAGCTTGAACGGGCTAGCGGAAGAGACCCAGTACTTC. Its translation is CASSLNGLAEETQYF.

V usage is TRBV6-1 and J usage is TRBJ1-2; the D is unclear. CDR3 length: 12 residues. The V and J ends lost 6 bases and 4 bases respectively, with 9 bases between them. CDR1 MNHNS and CDR2 SASEGT come from the germline V gene. The CDR3 region has the DNA TGTGCCAGCAGGCGCGACGTCTATGGCTACACCTTC. Protein product: CASRRDVYGYTF.

This clonotype was counted many times. V is TRBV27 and J is TRBJ1-2; no reliable D call. Germline loops: CDR1 MNHEY, CDR2 SMNVEV (reference sequence). The CDR3 is 17 residues long. The V and J ends lost 3 bases and 4 bases respectively, with 21 bases between them. In DNA, the CDR3 is TGTGCCAGCAGTTTCTTTCCTCCCCCCACCACTAGCTATGGCTACACCTTC. It specifies CASSFFPPPTTSYGYTF.